Listed here are 8 T cell receptor beta chains from one sample, sequenced in a study of Ad26.COV2.S vaccination and SARS-CoV-2 variants. TCRdb's copy holds only in-frame clones and misses some; the assay was immunoSEQ multiplex PCR. The profile shows some 330,000 clones, about nine tenths of them singletons. Treatment: roughly 19 received Ad26.COV2.S at low or high dose, single or two shots; roughly five received placebo; per-sample allocation not given. It was on day 63 after the first vaccine or placebo injection that samples were taken. The sample was peripheral blood, taken in a trial of Ad26.COV2.S vaccine versus placebo. All receptors come from a person between 18 and 60 years old who received the Ad26.COV2.S COVID-19 vaccine or a placebo.

This clone was detected only once. The chain is built from TRBV5-4 and TRBJ2-1; D not resolved. The germline CDR1 and CDR2 sequences are SGHNT and YYREEE (reference sequence). The CDR3 has 18 amino acids. With 0 bases removed from V and 0 bases from J, the gap between germline ends came to 16 bases. The CDR3 DNA sequence: TGTGCCAGCAGCTTGGACCTAACACGATCAGGCTCCTACAATGAGCAGTTCTTC. Translating it yields CASSLDLTRSGSYNEQFF.

This sequence joins TRBV4-1 and TRBJ1-2; 9 nucleotides agree with TRBD1. Germline V CDR1 and CDR2: MGHRA, YSYEKL. The CDR3 totals 22 residues. J gave up 5 bases and V 4 bases, and 29 bases lay outside the gene matches. The CDR3, as DNA: TGCGCCAGCAGCCCGGGACAGGGATCGTCCTCCTACCTAGGTCCCATATCGTATGGCTACACCTTC. It translates to CASSPGQGSSSYLGPISYGYTF.

This clone was seen a few times. The chain uses TRBV13 and TRBJ1-6; 12 positions match TRBD1. CDR1 is PRHDT and CDR2 is FYEKMQ in the germline V gene (reference sequence). This CDR3 is built from 16 residues. J gave up 6 bases and V 4 bases, and 4 bases lay outside the gene matches. The CDR3 DNA sequence: TGTGCCAGCAGCTCTGAGGGACAGGGGGCTAATTCACCCCTCCACTTT. It translates to CASSSEGQGANSPLHF. Using reference TRBV13 and TRBJ1-6 for the parts outside the CDR3, the full variable domain is AAGVIQSPRHLIKEKRETATLKCYPIPRHDTVYWYQQGPGQDPQFLISFYEKMQSDKGSIPDRFSAQQFSDYHSELNMSSLELGDSALYFCASSSEGQGANSPLHFGNGTRLTVT.

The chain combines TRBV5-6 with TRBJ2-3; D is uncertain. Germline loops: CDR1 SGHDT, CDR2 YYEEEE. The CDR3 totals 14 residues. V lost 4 bases and J lost 2, with 11 bases in between. The CDR3 sequence is CASSGRVLTDTQYF. DNA of the CDR3: TGTGCCAGCAGCGGCCGGGTCCTCACAGATACGCAGTATTTT.

The chain uses TRBV4-1 and TRBJ2-1; tentative D call: TRBD2 (5 bases). Trimming took off 0 bases at V and 13 bases at J, with 34 bases between the two ends. The CDR3 sequence is 20 residues long. Germline V lookup: CDR1 MGHRA, CDR2 YSYEKL. CDR3 in amino acids: CASSQDSGGERRLFHPYQFF. The CDR3 DNA reads TGCGCCAGCAGCCAAGACTCAGGCGGTGAGCGGCGGTTATTCCACCCGTATCAGTTCTTC.

The V gene is TRBV18, the J gene TRBJ2-7, with 7 bases identical to TRBD1. Germline values: CDR1 KGHSH, CDR2 LQKENI. The CDR3 is 12 amino acids. V lost 3 bases to trimming and J lost 5 bases; unmatched junction nucleotides: 1. DNA for the CDR3: TGTGCCAGCTCACCCCAGGGGGACGAGCAGTACTTC. This codes for CASSPQGDEQYF. Together with reference TRBV18 and TRBJ2-7, the CDR3 gives the full variable domain: NAGVMQNPRHLVRRRGQEARLRCSPMKGHSHVYWYRQLPEEGLKFMVYLQKENIIDESGMPKERFSAEFPKEGPSILRIQQVVRGDSAAYFCASSPQGDEQYFGPGTRLTVT.

The gene calls are TRBV6-1 and TRBJ1-4, with D perhaps TRBD1 (6 bases). The CDR3 is made up of 15 amino acids. Germline CDR1 is MNHNS and CDR2 is SASEGT. Trimming left V 2 bases short and J 8 bases short, with 15 bases between. As DNA, the CDR3 is TGTGCCAGCAGTGAAAGTTGGGGGGCGTACGAAAAACTGTTTTTT. Residues: CASSESWGAYEKLFF.

This clone was seen only once. The chain is built from TRBV7-9 and TRBJ2-1; D may correspond to TRBD1 or TRBD2 (5 bases each). Trimming took 4 bases from V and 6 from J, leaving 16 bases between them. The germline V gene encodes CDR1 SEHNR and CDR2 FQNEAQ (reference sequence). The CDR3 contains 15 residues. The CDR3 nucleotides are TGTGCCAGCAGCTGGGGGACCGTGCTAGGCAATGAGCAGTTCTTC. This codes for CASSWGTVLGNEQFF.